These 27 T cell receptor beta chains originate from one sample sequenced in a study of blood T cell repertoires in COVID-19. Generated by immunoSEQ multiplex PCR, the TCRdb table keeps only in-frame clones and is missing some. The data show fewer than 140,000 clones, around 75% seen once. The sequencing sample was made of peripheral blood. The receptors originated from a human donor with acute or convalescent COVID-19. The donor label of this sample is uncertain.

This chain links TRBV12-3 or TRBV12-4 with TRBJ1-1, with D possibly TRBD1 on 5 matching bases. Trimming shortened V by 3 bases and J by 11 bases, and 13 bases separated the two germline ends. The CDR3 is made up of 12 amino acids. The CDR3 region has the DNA TGTGCCAGCAGTTTGATAGGGGCCCGGGCTTTCTTT. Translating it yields CASSLIGARAFF.

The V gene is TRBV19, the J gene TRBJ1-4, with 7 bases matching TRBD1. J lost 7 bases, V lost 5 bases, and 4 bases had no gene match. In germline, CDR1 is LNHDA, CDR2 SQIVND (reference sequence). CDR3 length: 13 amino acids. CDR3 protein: CASSHRGAEKLFF. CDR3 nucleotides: TGTGCCAGTAGTCACAGGGGAGCTGAAAAACTGTTTTTT.

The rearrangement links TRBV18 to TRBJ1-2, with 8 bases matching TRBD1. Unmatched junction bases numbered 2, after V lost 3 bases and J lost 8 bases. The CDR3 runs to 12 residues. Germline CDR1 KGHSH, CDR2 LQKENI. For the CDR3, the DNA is TGTGCCAGCTCACCGGACAGGGAAGGCTACACCTTC. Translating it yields CASSPDREGYTF.

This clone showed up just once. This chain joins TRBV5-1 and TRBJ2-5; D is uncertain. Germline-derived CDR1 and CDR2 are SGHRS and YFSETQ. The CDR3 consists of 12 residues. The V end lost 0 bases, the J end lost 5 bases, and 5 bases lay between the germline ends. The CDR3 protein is CASSLVRETQYF. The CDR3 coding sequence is TGCGCCAGCAGCTTGGTCCGGGAGACCCAGTACTTC.

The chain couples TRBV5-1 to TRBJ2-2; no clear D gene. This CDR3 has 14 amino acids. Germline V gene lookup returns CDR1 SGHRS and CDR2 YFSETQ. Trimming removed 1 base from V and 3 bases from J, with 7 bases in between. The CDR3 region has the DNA TGCGCCAGCAGCTTGTTTGAGTACACCGGGGAGCTGTTTTTT. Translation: CASSLFEYTGELFF.

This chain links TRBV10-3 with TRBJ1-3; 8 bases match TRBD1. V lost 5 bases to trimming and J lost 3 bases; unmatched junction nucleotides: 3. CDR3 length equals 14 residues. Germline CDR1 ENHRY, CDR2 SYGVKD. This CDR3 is CAISKGTGGNTIYF. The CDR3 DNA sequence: TGTGCCATCAGTAAGGGGACAGGTGGAAACACCATATATTTT.

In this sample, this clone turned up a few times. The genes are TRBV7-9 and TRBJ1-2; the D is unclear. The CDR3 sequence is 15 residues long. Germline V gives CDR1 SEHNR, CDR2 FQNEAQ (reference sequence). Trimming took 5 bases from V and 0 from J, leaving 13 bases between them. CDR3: CASSTDGRSNYGYTF. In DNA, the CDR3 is TGTGCCAGCAGCACCGACGGGAGATCTAACTATGGCTACACCTTC.

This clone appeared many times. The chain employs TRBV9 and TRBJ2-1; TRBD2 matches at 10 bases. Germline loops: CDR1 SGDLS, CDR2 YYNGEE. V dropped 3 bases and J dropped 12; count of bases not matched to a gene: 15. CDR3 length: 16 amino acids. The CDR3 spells CASSAGQLGLAFVQFF. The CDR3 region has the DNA TGTGCCAGCAGCGCAGGACAGCTGGGACTAGCGTTCGTGCAGTTCTTC.

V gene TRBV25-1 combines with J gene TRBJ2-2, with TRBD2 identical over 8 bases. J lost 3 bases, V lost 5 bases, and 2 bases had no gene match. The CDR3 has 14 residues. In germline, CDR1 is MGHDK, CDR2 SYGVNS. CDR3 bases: TGTGCCAGCAGTTCACTAGCGGACACCGGGGAGCTGTTTTTT. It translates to CASSSLADTGELFF.

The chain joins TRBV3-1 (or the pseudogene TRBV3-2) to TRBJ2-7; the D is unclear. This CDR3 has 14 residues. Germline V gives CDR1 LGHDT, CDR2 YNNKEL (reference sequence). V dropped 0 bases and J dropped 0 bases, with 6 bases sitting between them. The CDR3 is CASSQDVSSYEQYF. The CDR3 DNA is TGTGCCAGCAGCCAAGACGTGAGCTCCTACGAGCAGTACTTC.

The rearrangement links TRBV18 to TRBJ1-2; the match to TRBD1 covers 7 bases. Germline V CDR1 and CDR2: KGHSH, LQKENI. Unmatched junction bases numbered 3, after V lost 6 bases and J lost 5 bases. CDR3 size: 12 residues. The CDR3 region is CASSGTAYGYTF. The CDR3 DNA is TGTGCCAGCTCCGGGACAGCATATGGCTACACCTTC.

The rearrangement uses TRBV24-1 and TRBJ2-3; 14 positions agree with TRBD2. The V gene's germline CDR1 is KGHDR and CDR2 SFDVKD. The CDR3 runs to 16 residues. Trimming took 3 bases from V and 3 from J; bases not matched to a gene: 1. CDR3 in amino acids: CATSDRLAGGTDTQYF. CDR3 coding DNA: TGTGCCACCAGTGATCGACTAGCGGGGGGGACAGATACGCAGTATTTT.

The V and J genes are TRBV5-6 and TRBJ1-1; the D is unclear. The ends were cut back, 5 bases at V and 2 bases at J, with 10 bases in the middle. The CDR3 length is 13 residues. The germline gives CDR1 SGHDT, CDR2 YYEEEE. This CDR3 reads CASRWTGNTEAFF. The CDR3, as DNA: TGTGCCAGCAGATGGACGGGAAACACTGAAGCTTTCTTT. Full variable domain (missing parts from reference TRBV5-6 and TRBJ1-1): DAGVTQSPTHLIKTRGQQVTLRCSPKSGHDTVSWYQQALGQGPQFIFQYYEEEERQRGNFPDRFSGHQFPNYSSELNVNALLLGDSALYLCASRWTGNTEAFFGQGTRLTVV.

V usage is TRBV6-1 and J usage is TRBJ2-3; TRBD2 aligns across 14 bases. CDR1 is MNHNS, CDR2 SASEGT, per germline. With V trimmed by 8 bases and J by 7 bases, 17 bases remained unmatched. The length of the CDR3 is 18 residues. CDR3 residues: CASGKGLAGGPSPYTQYF. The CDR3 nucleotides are TGTGCCAGCGGTAAAGGACTAGCGGGGGGCCCCTCCCCATATACGCAGTATTTT.

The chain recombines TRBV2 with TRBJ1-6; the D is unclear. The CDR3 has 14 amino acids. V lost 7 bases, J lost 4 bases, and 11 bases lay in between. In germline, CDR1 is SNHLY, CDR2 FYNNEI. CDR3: CASTSRDYNSPLHF. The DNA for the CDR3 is TGTGCCAGCACCTCGAGGGATTATAATTCACCCCTCCACTTT.

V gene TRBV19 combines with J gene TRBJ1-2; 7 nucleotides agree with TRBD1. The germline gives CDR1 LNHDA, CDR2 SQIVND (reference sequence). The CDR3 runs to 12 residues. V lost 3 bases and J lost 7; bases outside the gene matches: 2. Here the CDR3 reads CASSMTGIGYTF. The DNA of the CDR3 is TGTGCCAGTAGTATGACAGGGATTGGCTACACCTTC.

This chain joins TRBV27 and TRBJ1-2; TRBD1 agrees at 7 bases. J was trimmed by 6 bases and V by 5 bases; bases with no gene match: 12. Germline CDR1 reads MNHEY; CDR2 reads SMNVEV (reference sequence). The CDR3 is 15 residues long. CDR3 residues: CASSARQGRYNGYTF. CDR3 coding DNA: TGTGCCAGCAGTGCCCGACAGGGCAGATACAATGGCTACACCTTC.

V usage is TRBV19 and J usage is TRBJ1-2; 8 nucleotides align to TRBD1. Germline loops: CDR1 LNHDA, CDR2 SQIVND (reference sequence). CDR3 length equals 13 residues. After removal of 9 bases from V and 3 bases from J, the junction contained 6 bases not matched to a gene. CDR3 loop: CASNPGGDYGYTF. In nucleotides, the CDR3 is TGTGCCAGCAATCCAGGGGGCGACTATGGCTACACCTTC.

CDR3 bases: TGCAGCGGGTTGAGAAATGAAAAACTGTTTTTT. Protein sequence: CSGLRNEKLFF. J is TRBJ1-4 and V is TRBV29-1, with D unresolved. Germline CDR1 reads SQVTM; CDR2 reads ANQGSEA. The CDR3 length is 11 residues. V dropped 7 bases and J dropped 5 bases, with 8 bases sitting between them.

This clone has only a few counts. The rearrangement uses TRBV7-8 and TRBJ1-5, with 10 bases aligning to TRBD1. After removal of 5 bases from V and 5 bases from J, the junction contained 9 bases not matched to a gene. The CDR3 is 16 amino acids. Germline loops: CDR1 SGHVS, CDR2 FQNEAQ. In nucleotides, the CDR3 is TGTGCCAGCAGCGAGACAGGGGGCGCGGGCTATCAGCCCCAGCATTTT. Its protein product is CASSETGGAGYQPQHF.

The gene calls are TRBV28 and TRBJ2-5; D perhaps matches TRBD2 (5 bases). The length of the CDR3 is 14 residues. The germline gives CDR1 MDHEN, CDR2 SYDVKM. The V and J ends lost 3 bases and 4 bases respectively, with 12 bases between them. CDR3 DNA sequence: TGTGCCAGCAGTTTTTACCGGGGATCAGAGACCCAGTACTTC. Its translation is CASSFYRGSETQYF.

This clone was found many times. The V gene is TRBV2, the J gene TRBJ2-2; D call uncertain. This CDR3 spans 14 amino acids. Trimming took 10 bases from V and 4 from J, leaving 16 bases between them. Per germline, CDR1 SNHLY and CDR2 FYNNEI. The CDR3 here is CATGTGLGTGELFF. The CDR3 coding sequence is TGTGCCACTGGCACGGGTTTGGGCACCGGGGAGCTGTTTTTT.

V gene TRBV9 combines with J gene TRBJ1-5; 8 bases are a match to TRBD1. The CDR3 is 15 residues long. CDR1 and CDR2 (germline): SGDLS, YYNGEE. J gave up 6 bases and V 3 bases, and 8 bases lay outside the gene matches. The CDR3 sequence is CASSAGTGRGQPQHF. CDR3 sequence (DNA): TGTGCCAGCAGCGCCGGGACAGGTAGGGGTCAGCCCCAGCATTTT.

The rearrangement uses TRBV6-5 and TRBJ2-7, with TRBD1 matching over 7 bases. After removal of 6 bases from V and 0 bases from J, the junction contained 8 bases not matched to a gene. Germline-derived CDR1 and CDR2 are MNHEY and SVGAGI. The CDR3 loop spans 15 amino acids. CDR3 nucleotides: TGTGCCAGCAGCATCCGGGACAGCGGCTCCTACGAGCAGTACTTC. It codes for CASSIRDSGSYEQYF.

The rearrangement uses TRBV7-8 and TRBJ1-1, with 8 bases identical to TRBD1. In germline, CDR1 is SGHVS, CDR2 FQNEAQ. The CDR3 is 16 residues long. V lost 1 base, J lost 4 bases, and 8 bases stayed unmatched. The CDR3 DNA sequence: TGTGCCAGCAGCTTAGAGACAGGGGCGCTGGGCACTGAAGCTTTCTTT. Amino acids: CASSLETGALGTEAFF.

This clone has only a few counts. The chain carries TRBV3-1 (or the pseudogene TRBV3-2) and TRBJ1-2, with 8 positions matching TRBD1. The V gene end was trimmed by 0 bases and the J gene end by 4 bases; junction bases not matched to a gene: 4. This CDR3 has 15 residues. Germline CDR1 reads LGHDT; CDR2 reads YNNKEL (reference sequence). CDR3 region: CASSQDLGTGYGYTF. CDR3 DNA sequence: TGTGCCAGCAGCCAAGACCTAGGGACAGGCTATGGCTACACCTTC.

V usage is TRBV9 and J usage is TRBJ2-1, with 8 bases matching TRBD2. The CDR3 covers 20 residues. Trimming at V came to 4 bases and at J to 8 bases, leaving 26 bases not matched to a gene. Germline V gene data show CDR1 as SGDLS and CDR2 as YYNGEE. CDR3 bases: TGTGCCAGCAGCCAGAGGCCGTTAGAGCACGGGGGGGCGGTCCTCCATGAGCAGTTCTTC. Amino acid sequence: CASSQRPLEHGGAVLHEQFF.